Listed below are T cell receptor beta chains from one sample, sequenced in a study of shared clonotypes between healthy human individuals. Using immunoSEQ multiplex PCR, the repertoire was profiled, and TCRdb retains in-frame clones only, with some absent. Among under 2,500,000 clones listed, almost 96% were seen once. Sequenced material: naive CD4+ T cells sorted from blood. Source of these receptors: a man between 18 and 35 years old in good health. The CDR3 runs from the conserved cysteine through the conserved F or W. A D gene is named only where the DNA matches it firmly.

TRBD2 | TRBJ2-1 | TRBV20-1 | TGCAGTGTTGCGGGGGTGAATGAGCAGTTCTTC | CSVAGVNEQFF
NA | TRBJ2-7 | TRBV20-1 | TGCAGTGCTAGGAAGGGCGACGAGCAGTACTTC | CSARKGDEQYF
TRBD1 | TRBJ2-7 | TRBV28 | TGTGCCAGCACTAATTGGGACAGAAGGTACGAGCAGTACTTC | CASTNWDRRYEQYF
NA | TRBJ1-5 | TRBV10-3 | TGTGCCATCAGTGGGACGAATAGCAATCAGCCCCAGCATTTT | CAISGTNSNQPQHF
NA | TRBJ1-2 | TRBV5-4 | TGTGCCAGCAGCTTGTCGGGGATGGACTATGGCTACACCTTC | CASSLSGMDYGYTF
TRBD1 | TRBJ2-2 | TRBV12-5 | TGTGCTAGTGGTTTGGTCCGGAAAGGGGGCGCAGAGAATACCGGGGAGCTGTTTTTT | CASGLVRKGGAENTGELFF
TRBD2 | TRBJ2-3 | TRBV9 | TGTGCCAGCAGCGCGGGAGGGAACACAGATACGCAGTATTTT | CASSAGGNTDTQYF
TRBD1 | TRBJ2-7 | TRBV10-1 | TGCGCCAGCAGTCTGGACAGGGTAGACGAGCAGTACTTC | CASSLDRVDEQYF
NA | TRBJ2-7 | TRBV7-3 | TGTGCCAGCAGCTTCGACCCGAACTACGAGCAGTACTTC | CASSFDPNYEQYF
TRBD1 | TRBJ2-7 | TRBV27 | TGTGCCAGCAGTCCCAGACAGGGGTCCTACGAGCAGTACTTC | CASSPRQGSYEQYF
NA | TRBJ1-1 | TRBV6-5 | TGTGCCAGCAATCGAGGGGGAAGGGGTTTCTTT | CASNRGGRGFF
TRBD1 | TRBJ2-5 | TRBV5-6 | TGTGCCAGCAGCTTGGTGGGGACAGGGGTTGAGACCCAGTACTTC | CASSLVGTGVETQYF
NA | TRBJ1-1 | TRBV5-4 | TGTGCCAGCAGCTTGCCCGACCGGGGGGTCACTGAAGCTTTCTTT | CASSLPDRGVTEAFF
TRBD1 | TRBJ2-1 | TRBV7-2 | TGTGCCAGCAGCCTGGACAGGGTCTATGAGCAGTTCTTC | CASSLDRVYEQFF
NA | TRBJ2-7 | TRBV19 | TGTGCCAGTAGTATAACAGTGGGCTACGAGCAGTACTTC | CASSITVGYEQYF
NA | TRBJ1-1 | TRBV27 | TGTGCCAGCAGTCCCAGACCGAACACTGAAGCTTTCTTT | CASSPRPNTEAFF